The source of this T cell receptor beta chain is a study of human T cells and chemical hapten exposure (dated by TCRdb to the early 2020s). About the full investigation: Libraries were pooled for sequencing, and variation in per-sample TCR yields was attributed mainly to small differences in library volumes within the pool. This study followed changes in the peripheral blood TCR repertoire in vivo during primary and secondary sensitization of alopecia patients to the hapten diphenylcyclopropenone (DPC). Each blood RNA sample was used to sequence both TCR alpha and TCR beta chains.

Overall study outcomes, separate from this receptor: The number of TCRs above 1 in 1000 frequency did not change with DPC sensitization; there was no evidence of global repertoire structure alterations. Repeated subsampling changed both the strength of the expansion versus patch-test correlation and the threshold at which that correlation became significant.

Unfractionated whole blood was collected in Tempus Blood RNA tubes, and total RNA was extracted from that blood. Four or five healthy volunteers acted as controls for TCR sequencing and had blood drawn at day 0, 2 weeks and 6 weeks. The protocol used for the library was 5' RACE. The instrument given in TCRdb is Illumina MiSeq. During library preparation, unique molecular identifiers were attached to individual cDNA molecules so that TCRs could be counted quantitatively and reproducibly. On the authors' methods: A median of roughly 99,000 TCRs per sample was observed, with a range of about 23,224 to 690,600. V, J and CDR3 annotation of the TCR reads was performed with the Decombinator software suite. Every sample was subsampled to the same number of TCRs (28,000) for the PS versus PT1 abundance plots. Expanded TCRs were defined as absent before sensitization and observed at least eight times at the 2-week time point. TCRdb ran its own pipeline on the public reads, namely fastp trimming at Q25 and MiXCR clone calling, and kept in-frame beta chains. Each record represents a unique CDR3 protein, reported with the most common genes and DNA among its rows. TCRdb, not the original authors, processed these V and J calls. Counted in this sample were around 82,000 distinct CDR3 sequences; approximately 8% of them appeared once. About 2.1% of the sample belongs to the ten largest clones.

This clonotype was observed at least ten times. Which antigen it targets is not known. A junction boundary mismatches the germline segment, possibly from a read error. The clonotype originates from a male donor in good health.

At the DNA level, the sequence is TGTGCCAGCAGTCACTCGACCCGCGACAGGGGACCAGATACGCAGTATTTT. Translation gives CASSHSTRDRGPDTQYF. The chain links TRBV6-2 or TRBV6-3 with TRBJ2-3, with 8 junctional bases fitting TRBD1. CDR1 MNHEY and CDR2 SVGEGT were looked up in the germline V gene. Counted from cysteine to phenylalanine, this CDR3 has 17 amino acids. Just CDR3 DNA is preserved here, 51 bases in frame from base 1.